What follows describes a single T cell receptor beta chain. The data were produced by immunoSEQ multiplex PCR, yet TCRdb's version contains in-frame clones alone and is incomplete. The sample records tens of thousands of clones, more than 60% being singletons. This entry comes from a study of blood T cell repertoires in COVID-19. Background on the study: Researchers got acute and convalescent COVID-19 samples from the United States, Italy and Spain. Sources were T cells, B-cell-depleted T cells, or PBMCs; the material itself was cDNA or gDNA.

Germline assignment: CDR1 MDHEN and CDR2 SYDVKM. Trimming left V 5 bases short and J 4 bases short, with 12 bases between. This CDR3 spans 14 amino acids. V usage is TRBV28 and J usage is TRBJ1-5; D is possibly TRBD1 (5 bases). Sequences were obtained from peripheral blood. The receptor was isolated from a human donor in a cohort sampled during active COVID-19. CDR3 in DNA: TGTGCCAGCAGTCCGACAGCAGGAAATCAGCCCCAGCATTTT. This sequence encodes CASSPTAGNQPQHF.